These 21 T cell receptor beta chains were sequenced from one sample in a study of T cell responses to AZD1222 COVID-19 vaccine. Clones were read by immunoSEQ multiplex PCR, and TCRdb kept only the in-frame ones, dropping some. Altogether about 200,000 clones are present, approximately 95% being singletons, with the ten largest covering approximately 1%. Sequencing used peripheral blood, obtained 28 days after the second AZD1222 dose. Receptor source: an adult who received the AZD1222 COVID-19 vaccine.

This chain links TRBV9 with TRBJ1-3; 9 bases fit TRBD1. The V and J ends lost 5 bases and 4 bases, in that order; junction bases with no gene match: 4. This CDR3 is built from 14 residues. Looked up from germline, CDR1 is SGDLS and CDR2 is YYNGEE. CDR3 loop: CASRPTGGGNTIYF. CDR3 bases: TGTGCCAGCAGGCCGACAGGGGGAGGAAACACCATATATTTT. Full variable domain (outside the CDR3, taken from reference TRBV9 and TRBJ1-3): DSGVTQTPKHLITATGQRVTLRCSPRSGDLSVYWYQQSLDQGLQFLIQYYNGEERAKGNILERFSAQQFPDLHSELNLSSLELGDSALYFCASRPTGGGNTIYFGEGSWLTVV.

This chain's CDR3 is CASSIRDNPYEQYF. The CDR3 DNA is TGTGCCAGCAGTATCAGGGACAACCCCTACGAGCAGTACTTC. This rearrangement joins TRBV28 to TRBJ2-7; TRBD1 might be the D (6 bases). Germline V gene sequence: CDR1 MDHEN, CDR2 SYDVKM. With 5 bases removed from V and 2 bases from J, the gap between germline ends came to 13 bases. The CDR3 runs 14 residues.

This sequence joins TRBV19 and TRBJ2-1; 7 bases are shared with TRBD2. CDR3 length: 15 residues. Looked up from germline, CDR1 is LNHDA and CDR2 is SQIVND (reference sequence). V shed 0 bases, J shed 4 bases, and the junction held 3 bases outside the gene matches. CDR3 sequence (DNA): TGTGCCAGTAGTATAGACCCAGCGGGGTACAATGAGCAGTTCTTC. Translating gives CASSIDPAGYNEQFF.

V and J are TRBV28 and TRBJ1-2, with 9 positions matching TRBD1. The germline V gene encodes CDR1 MDHEN and CDR2 SYDVKM. The CDR3 is 13 residues long. Losses at the gene ends were 6 bases for V and 8 bases for J; bases not matched to a gene: 7. The CDR3 DNA is TGTGCCAGCAGCTCGGGACAGGGTGACGGCTACACCTTC. Residues: CASSSGQGDGYTF.

With respect to this clone: Other DNA variants within this sample encode the same CDR3. The chain employs TRBV18 and TRBJ1-5; no clear D gene. The ends were cut back, 4 bases at V and 1 base at J, with 8 bases in the middle. The CDR3 has 14 residues. The germline V gene has CDR1 KGHSH and CDR2 LQKENI. CDR3 sequence: CASSLSPSNQPQHF. The CDR3 DNA reads as TGTGCCAGCTCACTATCCCCCAGCAATCAGCCCCAGCATTTT.

The chain's CDR3 is CASSRPGLKETQYF. CDR3 nucleotide sequence: TGTGCCAGCAGCAGACCGGGACTGAAAGAGACCCAGTACTTC. The chain uses TRBV7-6 and TRBJ2-5, with TRBD2 as a possible D gene (6 bases). CDR3 size: 14 residues. The V end lost 5 bases, the J end lost 3 bases, and 13 bases lay between the germline ends. The germline V gene has CDR1 SGHVS and CDR2 FNYEAQ.

The V gene is TRBV10-1, the J gene TRBJ1-1; no reliable D call. The CDR3 sequence is 13 residues long. Germline loops: CDR1 WNHNN, CDR2 SYGVQD (reference sequence). Trimming removed 4 bases from V and 2 bases from J, with 8 bases in between. The DNA for the CDR3 is TGCGCCAGCAGTGGTAGGGTTAACACTGAAGCTTTCTTT. Translating it yields CASSGRVNTEAFF.

This clone showed up just once. This rearrangement joins TRBV28 to TRBJ2-1, with D perhaps TRBD2 (5 bases). V was trimmed by 2 bases and J by 11 bases, leaving 10 bases between them. CDR3 length: 12 residues. Germline V gene lookup returns CDR1 MDHEN and CDR2 SYDVKM. CDR3 amino acids: CASSLEGNKQFF. The CDR3 DNA reads as TGTGCCAGCAGTTTAGAGGGAAATAAGCAGTTCTTC.

The rearrangement links TRBV5-1 to TRBJ2-5; D is undetermined. This CDR3 has 13 amino acids. Trimming pared 2 bases from V and 3 bases from J, leaving 8 bases between. Germline lookup yields CDR1 SGHRS and CDR2 YFSETQ. The CDR3 region has the DNA TGCGCCAGCAGCTTCGGAGACGAAGAGACCCAGTACTTC. Its translation: CASSFGDEETQYF.

With respect to this clone: The sample contains more than one DNA sequence encoding this CDR3. The rearrangement uses TRBV9 and TRBJ1-5; D unresolved. CDR1 is SGDLS and CDR2 is YYNGEE in the germline V gene. V was clipped by 0 bases and J by 0 bases, with 7 bases between them. The CDR3 is 15 amino acids. The CDR3: CASSVGRDSNQPQHF. DNA of the CDR3: TGTGCCAGCAGCGTAGGTAGAGATAGCAATCAGCCCCAGCATTTT.

The rearrangement links TRBV30 to TRBJ1-2; perhaps TRBD1 as D (6 bases). Germline loops: CDR1 GTSNPN, CDR2 SVGIG (reference sequence). The V end was cut by 0 bases, the J end by 5 bases, with 19 bases between. The CDR3 contains 16 residues. The CDR3 loop reads CAWSVSPQGTRYGYTF. The CDR3 bases are TGTGCCTGGAGTGTCTCGCCCCAGGGGACGAGGTATGGCTACACCTTC.

The gene calls are TRBV7-8 and TRBJ2-7, with D tentatively TRBD2 (5 bases). Trimming took 8 bases from V and 6 from J, leaving 14 bases between them. The germline V gene encodes CDR1 SGHVS and CDR2 FQNEAQ. The CDR3 runs 12 residues. This CDR3 is CASAPRRVEQYF. The CDR3 DNA is TGTGCCAGCGCCCCGAGGCGGGTCGAGCAGTACTTC.

This rearrangement joins TRBV6-1 to TRBJ2-5; TRBD2 matches 8 bases. The CDR3 is made up of 15 amino acids. V was pared by 2 bases and J by 1 base, with 3 bases of the junction left unmatched. CDR1 is MNHNS and CDR2 is SASEGT in the germline V gene. CDR3 coding DNA: TGTGCCAGCAGTGAACAGCGGGGGATCCAAGAGACCCAGTACTTC. Translating it yields CASSEQRGIQETQYF.

The V call is TRBV30, the J call TRBJ2-7; D tentatively fits TRBD1 or TRBD2 (5 bases each). V lost 5 bases, J lost 1 base, and 15 bases lay in between. Germline V CDR1 and CDR2: GTSNPN, SVGIG (reference sequence). This CDR3 has 14 residues. Written as DNA, the CDR3 is TGTGCCTGGGCCTCCCGGGACGGGTCCTACGAGCAGTACTTC. Translated, it gives CAWASRDGSYEQYF.

The CDR3 coding sequence is TGTGCCAGCAGCTTGGGGGGCGCCGGTGGCTACACCTTC. It encodes CASSLGGAGGYTF. The chain has TRBV5-6 and TRBJ1-2; the D gene is possibly TRBD1 (5 bases). CDR1 and CDR2 from the germline V gene are SGHDT and YYEEEE. The CDR3 spans 13 residues. V was shortened by 0 bases and J by 7 bases, with 10 bases between the two germline ends.

The chain joins TRBV24-1 to TRBJ2-2, with D unclear. This CDR3 contains 15 residues. Trimming took 3 bases from V and 7 from J, leaving 14 bases between them. Per germline, CDR1 KGHDR and CDR2 SFDVKD. CDR3 DNA: TGTGCCACCAGTGATAAGGTCCACATCGACGGGGAGCTGTTTTTT. Its translation: CATSDKVHIDGELFF.

The rearrangement links TRBV6-5 to TRBJ1-2, with D possibly TRBD1 on 5 matching bases. Germline CDR1 and CDR2: MNHEY and SVGAGI. There are 14 residues in the CDR3. The V end lost 7 bases, the J end lost 3 bases, and 15 bases lay between the germline ends. CDR3 protein: CASTRGGLDYGYTF. CDR3 sequence (DNA): TGTGCCAGCACCCGGGGGGGTTTGGACTATGGCTACACCTTC.

The genes are TRBV6-5 and TRBJ1-1, with D possibly TRBD1 on 5 matching bases. This CDR3 has 12 residues. Germline V gene lookup returns CDR1 MNHEY and CDR2 SVGAGI. Trimming removed 6 bases from V and 3 bases from J, with 8 bases in between. The CDR3 DNA is TGTGCCAGCAGAACGGGGGACACTGAAGCTTTCTTT. This translates into CASRTGDTEAFF.

As regards this clone: The junction departs from germline at one end; a sequencing error may be responsible. The rearrangement joins TRBV27 to TRBJ2-1; TRBD2 agrees at 8 bases. Germline CDR1 is MNHEY and CDR2 is SMNVEV (reference sequence). The CDR3 runs 16 residues. This CDR3 reads CASSISGGLSYNEQFF. As DNA, the CDR3 is TGTGCCAGCAGTATATCGGGGGGGCTGTCCTACAATGAGCAGTTCTTC.

The chain joins TRBV9 to TRBJ2-7; D remains unclear. This CDR3 is 13 amino acids long. Trimming left V 0 bases short and J 7 bases short, with 11 bases between. Looked up from germline, CDR1 is SGDLS and CDR2 is YYNGEE. Here the CDR3 reads CASSVGVLGEQYF. The CDR3 DNA reads TGTGCCAGCAGCGTAGGGGTTCTCGGGGAGCAGTACTTC.

The chain uses TRBV6-1 and TRBJ1-4, with 7 bases aligning to TRBD1. The CDR3 extends over 16 amino acids. From germline, CDR1 is MNHNS and CDR2 SASEGT. V trimming: 2 bases; J trimming: 0 bases; junction bases outside the gene matches: 3. The CDR3 loop is CASSEWDRTTNEKLFF. The DNA of the CDR3 is TGTGCCAGCAGTGAATGGGACAGAACAACTAATGAAAAACTGTTTTTT.